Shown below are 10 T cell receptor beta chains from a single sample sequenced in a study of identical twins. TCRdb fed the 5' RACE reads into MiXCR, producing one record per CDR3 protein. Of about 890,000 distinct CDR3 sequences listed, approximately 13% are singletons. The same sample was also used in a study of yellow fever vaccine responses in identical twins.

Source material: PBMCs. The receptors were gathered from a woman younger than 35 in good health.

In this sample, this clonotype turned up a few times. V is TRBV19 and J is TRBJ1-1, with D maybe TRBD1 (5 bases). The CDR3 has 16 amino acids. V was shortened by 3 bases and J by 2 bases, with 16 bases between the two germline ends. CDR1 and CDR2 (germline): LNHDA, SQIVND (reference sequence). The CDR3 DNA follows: TGTGCCAGTAGTATCGCTGGCAGGGTGGTAAACACTGAAGCTTTCTTT. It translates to CASSIAGRVVNTEAFF.

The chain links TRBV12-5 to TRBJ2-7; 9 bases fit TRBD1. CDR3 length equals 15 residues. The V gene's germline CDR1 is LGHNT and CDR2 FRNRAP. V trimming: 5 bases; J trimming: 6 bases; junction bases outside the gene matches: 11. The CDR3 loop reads CASGPTGTGSSEQYF. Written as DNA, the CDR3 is TGTGCTAGTGGTCCGACCGGGACAGGGAGCTCCGAGCAGTACTTC.

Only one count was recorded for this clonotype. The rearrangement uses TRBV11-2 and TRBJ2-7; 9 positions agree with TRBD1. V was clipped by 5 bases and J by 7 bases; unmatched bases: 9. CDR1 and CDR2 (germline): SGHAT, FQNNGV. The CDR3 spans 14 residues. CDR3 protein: CASSHGQGPWEQYF. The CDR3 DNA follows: TGTGCCAGCAGCCACGGACAGGGGCCCTGGGAGCAGTACTTC.

The CDR3 DNA reads as TGTGCCAGCAGCTCGTGGGGTACAGCAATCTACAATGAGCAGTTCTTC. This codes for CASSSWGTAIYNEQFF. The chain combines TRBV11-3 with TRBJ2-1; D is ambiguous. The V end was cut by 4 bases, the J end by 3 bases, with 16 bases between. Germline loops: CDR1 SGHNT, CDR2 YENEEA. CDR3 length: 16 amino acids. The entire variable domain, with the rest obtained from reference TRBV11-3 and TRBJ2-1, is as follows: EAGVVQSPRYKIIEKKQPVAFWCNPISGHNTLYWYLQNLGQGPELLIRYENEEAVDDSQLPKDRFSAERLKGVDSTLKIQPAELGDSAVYLCASSSWGTAIYNEQFFGPGTRLTVL.

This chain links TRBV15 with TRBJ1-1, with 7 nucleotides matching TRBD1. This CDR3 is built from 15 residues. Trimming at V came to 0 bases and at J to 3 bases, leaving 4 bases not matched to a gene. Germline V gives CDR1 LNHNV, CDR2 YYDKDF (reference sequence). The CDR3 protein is CATSRETGLDTEAFF. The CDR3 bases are TGTGCCACCAGCAGAGAGACAGGGCTAGACACTGAAGCTTTCTTT.

The chain's CDR3 is CASSPWVAGNNEQFF. The CDR3 DNA sequence: TGTGCCAGCAGCCCCTGGGTAGCGGGAAACAATGAGCAGTTCTTC. This chain links TRBV7-8 with TRBJ2-1, with 8 bases matching TRBD2. CDR1 and CDR2 from the germline V gene are SGHVS and FQNEAQ. The CDR3 consists of 15 residues. V lost 5 bases to trimming and J lost 5 bases; unmatched junction nucleotides: 8.

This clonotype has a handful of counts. The CDR3 sequence is CSAGRQGASHGYTF. CDR3 sequence (DNA): TGCAGTGCTGGAAGACAGGGGGCATCTCATGGCTACACCTTC. V and J are TRBV20-1 and TRBJ1-2; 10 bases fit TRBD1. Germline trimming cut 5 bases from V and 6 bases from J; bases unmatched to any gene: 9. Looked up from germline, CDR1 is DFQATT and CDR2 is SNEGSKA (reference sequence). The CDR3 loop spans 14 amino acids.

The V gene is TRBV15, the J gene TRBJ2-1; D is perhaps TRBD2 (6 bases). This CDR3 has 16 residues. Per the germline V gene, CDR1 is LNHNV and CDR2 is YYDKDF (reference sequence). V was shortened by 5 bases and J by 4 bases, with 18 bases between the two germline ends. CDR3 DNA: TGTGCCACCAGCCGAGGGAGGTACCAAGGGTACAATGAGCAGTTCTTC. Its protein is CATSRGRYQGYNEQFF.

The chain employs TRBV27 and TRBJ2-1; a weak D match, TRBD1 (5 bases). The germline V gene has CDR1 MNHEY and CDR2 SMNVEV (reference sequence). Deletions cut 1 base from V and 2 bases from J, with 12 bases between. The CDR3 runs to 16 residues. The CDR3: CASSLYPPTAYNEQFF. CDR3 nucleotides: TGTGCCAGCAGTTTATACCCGCCGACAGCCTACAATGAGCAGTTCTTC.

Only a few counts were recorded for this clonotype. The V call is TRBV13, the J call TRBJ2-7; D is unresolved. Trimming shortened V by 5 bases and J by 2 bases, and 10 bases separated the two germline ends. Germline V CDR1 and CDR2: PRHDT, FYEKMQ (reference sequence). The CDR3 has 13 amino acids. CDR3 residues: CASSRRFTYEQYF. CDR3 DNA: TGTGCCAGCAGCCGCCGCTTTACCTACGAGCAGTACTTC. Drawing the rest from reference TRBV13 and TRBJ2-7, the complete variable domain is AAGVIQSPRHLIKEKRETATLKCYPIPRHDTVYWYQQGPGQDPQFLISFYEKMQSDKGSIPDRFSAQQFSDYHSELNMSSLELGDSALYFCASSRRFTYEQYFGPGTRLTVT.